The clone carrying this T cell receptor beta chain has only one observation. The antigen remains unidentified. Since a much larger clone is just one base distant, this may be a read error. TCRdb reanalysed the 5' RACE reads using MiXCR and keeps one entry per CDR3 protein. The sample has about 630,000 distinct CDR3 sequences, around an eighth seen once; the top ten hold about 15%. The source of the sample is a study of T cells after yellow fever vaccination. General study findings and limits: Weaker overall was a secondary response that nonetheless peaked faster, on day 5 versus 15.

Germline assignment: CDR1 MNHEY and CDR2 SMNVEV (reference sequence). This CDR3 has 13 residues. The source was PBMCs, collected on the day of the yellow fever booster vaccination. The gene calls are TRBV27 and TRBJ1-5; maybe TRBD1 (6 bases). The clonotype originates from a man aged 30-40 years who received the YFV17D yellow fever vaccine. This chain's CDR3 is CASSPTGHQAQHF. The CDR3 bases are TGTGCCAGCAGTCCAACAGGGCATCAGGCCCAGCATTTT.